The source of this T cell receptor (beta chain) is a study of T cell responses to AZD1222 COVID-19 vaccine. Study-wide points: There were mostly white British donors and more females than males, and clonal diversity was possibly underestimated. Spike was spanned by vaccine-associated CD4 TCRs, which were dominant at 160-218 and 743-854.

Profiling relied on immunoSEQ multiplex PCR, and the TCRdb table lists in-frame clones only, not all of them. The table has around 200,000 clones, 85% to 95% seen once. As regards this clone: Its antigen is unidentified.

This TCR came from an adult who received the MenACWY meningococcal vaccine as a control. Sequencing was performed on peripheral blood, taken 28 days after the second dose of the MenACWY control vaccine.

DNA for the CDR3: TGTGCCAGCAGCTCGACAGGGCCAGATGGCTACACCTTC. It translates to CASSSTGPDGYTF. This chain joins TRBV12-3 or TRBV12-4 and TRBJ1-2, with 7 bases matching TRBD1. This CDR3 spans 13 amino acids. The V segment lost 6 bases and the J segment 6 bases; nucleotides outside the gene matches: 7.